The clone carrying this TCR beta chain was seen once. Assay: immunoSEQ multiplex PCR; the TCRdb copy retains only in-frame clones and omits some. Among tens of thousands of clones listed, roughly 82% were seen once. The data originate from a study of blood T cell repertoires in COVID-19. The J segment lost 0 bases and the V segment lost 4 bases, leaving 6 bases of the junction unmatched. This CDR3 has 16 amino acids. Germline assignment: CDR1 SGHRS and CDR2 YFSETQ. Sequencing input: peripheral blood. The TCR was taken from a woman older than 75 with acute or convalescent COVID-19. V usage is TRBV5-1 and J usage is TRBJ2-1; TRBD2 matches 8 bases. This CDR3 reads CASSRGGTSSYNEQFF. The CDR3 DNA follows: TGCGCCAGCAGCCGGGGCGGGACTAGCTCCTACAATGAGCAGTTCTTC.